The 17 T cell receptor beta chains given below trace back to one sample, sequenced in a study of human T cells and chemical hapten exposure. TCRdb recomputed calls from the RACE reads with MiXCR, one row per CDR3 protein. The table lists 180,000 or so distinct CDR3 sequences, approximately 20% of them singletons. The time point: patch test 1, 2 weeks after DPC sensitization. Regarding treatment: therapeutic diphenylcyclopropenone sensitization with weekly scalp DPC. Sequencing was performed on whole blood, taken in connection with sensitization to the hapten diphenylcyclopropenone (DPC). These receptors originate from a woman between 45 and 65 years old with alopecia areata. Some clones in this sample may be carry-over from other donors' samples.

This chain joins TRBV29-1 and TRBJ2-1; D might be TRBD1 or TRBD2, each matching 5 bases. The V end lost 7 bases, the J end lost 7 bases, and 20 bases lay between the germline ends. CDR3 size: 14 residues. Germline V gene data show CDR1 as SQVTM and CDR2 as ANQGSEA. The DNA for the CDR3 is TGCAGCGGGACCGGGACCGCGACCTTTAATGAGCAGTTCTTC. Protein product: CSGTGTATFNEQFF.

The table lists this clonotype with a few counts. The chain combines TRBV27 with TRBJ2-3; the match to TRBD2 covers 8 bases. The germline gives CDR1 MNHEY, CDR2 SMNVEV (reference sequence). The CDR3 is 16 residues long. The V segment lost 5 bases and the J segment 1 base; nucleotides outside the gene matches: 8. CDR3 DNA sequence: TGTGCCAGCAGTCCCTCAGCGGGAGACCGCACAGATACGCAGTATTTT. Its translation: CASSPSAGDRTDTQYF.

V and J are TRBV5-4 and TRBJ2-3, with 8 bases lining up with TRBD2. Germline V gene data show CDR1 as SGHNT and CDR2 as YYREEE (reference sequence). Unmatched junction bases numbered 9, after V lost 0 bases and J lost 0 bases. This CDR3 is 18 amino acids long. The CDR3 DNA reads TGTGCCAGCAGCTTGGCCATCACTAGCGGAGCTAGCACAGATACGCAGTATTTT. Translated: CASSLAITSGASTDTQYF. Looking up the rest from reference TRBV5-4 and TRBJ2-3 gives the full variable domain: ETGVTQSPTHLIKTRGQQVTLRCSSQSGHNTVSWYQQALGQGPQFIFQYYREEENGRGNFPPRFSGLQFPNYSSELNVNALELDDSALYLCASSLAITSGASTDTQYFGPGTRLTVL.

This clonotype was counted only a few times. This chain joins TRBV5-1 and TRBJ2-5; perhaps TRBD2 as D (5 bases). The CDR3 is made up of 14 amino acids. The germline V gene has CDR1 SGHRS and CDR2 YFSETQ. V dropped 7 bases and J dropped 5 bases, with 18 bases sitting between them. The CDR3 coding sequence is TGCGCCAGCTCAGTGTCAGCGGTTGTGGAGACCCAGTACTTC. The encoded protein is CASSVSAVVETQYF. The whole variable domain, filled in from reference TRBV5-1 and TRBJ2-5, reads KAGVTQTPRYLIKTRGQQVTLSCSPISGHRSVSWYQQTPGQGLQFLFEYFSETQRNKGNFPGRFSGRQFSNSRSEMNVSTLELGDSALYLCASSVSAVVETQYFGPGTRLLVL.

The rearrangement uses TRBV20-1 and TRBJ2-1; 16 nucleotides agree with TRBD2. Germline-derived CDR1 and CDR2 are DFQATT and SNEGSKA (reference sequence). V lost 6 bases to trimming and J lost 9 bases; unmatched junction nucleotides: 8. CDR3 length: 15 amino acids. CDR3 coding DNA: TGCAGTGCGTACGGGACTAGCGGGAGGGACAGTGAGCAGTTCTTC. It translates to CSAYGTSGRDSEQFF.

This clonotype has at least ten counts. The J gene is TRBJ1-5, the V gene TRBV19; the match to TRBD1 covers 7 bases. V gave up 8 bases and J gave up 4 bases; unmatched junction bases: 11. The CDR3 spans 15 residues. Germline V lookup: CDR1 LNHDA, CDR2 SQIVND (reference sequence). Written as DNA, the CDR3 is TGTGCCAGTGGAATTGACAGGGTAGGTAATCAGCCCCAGCATTTT. Translating it yields CASGIDRVGNQPQHF.

This clonotype appeared a few times. This chain links TRBV27 with TRBJ2-7; 7 bases are a match to TRBD1. Unmatched junction bases numbered 12, after V lost 3 bases and J lost 7 bases. Germline V gene data show CDR1 as MNHEY and CDR2 as SMNVEV (reference sequence). This CDR3 has 15 residues. As DNA, the CDR3 is TGTGCCAGCAGTTTTATAGGGACAGCCACCTGGGAGCAGTACTTC. Encoded protein: CASSFIGTATWEQYF.

This clonotype was counted a few times. The CDR3 here is CASSRTGGEKQYF. CDR3 sequence (DNA): TGCGCCAGCAGCAGGACGGGCGGGGAGAAGCAGTACTTC. This chain links TRBV5-1 with TRBJ2-7; D is perhaps TRBD2 (6 bases). This CDR3 has 13 residues. In germline, CDR1 is SGHRS, CDR2 YFSETQ. Trimming shortened V by 4 bases and J by 8 bases, and 16 bases separated the two germline ends.

The CDR3 coding sequence is TGTGCCAGCAGCTTAGGTTGGGACAGATACAATGAGCAGTTCTTC. This gives the protein CASSLGWDRYNEQFF. The chain recombines TRBV11-2 with TRBJ2-1; 7 nucleotides agree with TRBD1. V shed 1 base, J shed 4 bases, and the junction held 4 bases outside the gene matches. Germline loops: CDR1 SGHAT, CDR2 FQNNGV. There are 15 residues in the CDR3.

This rearrangement joins TRBV11-2 to TRBJ2-1, with TRBD2 matching over 8 bases. Looked up from germline, CDR1 is SGHAT and CDR2 is FQNNGV. The V and J ends lost 1 base and 10 bases, in that order; junction bases with no gene match: 3. The CDR3 length is 13 residues. The CDR3: CASSLARGGEQFF. The DNA for the CDR3 is TGTGCCAGCAGCTTAGCCCGGGGGGGGGAGCAGTTCTTC.

This clonotype was detected a few times. The V gene is TRBV20-1, the J gene TRBJ2-3; D is uncertain. The CDR3 is made up of 15 amino acids. V was pared by 0 bases and J by 0 bases, with 10 bases between. In germline, CDR1 is DFQATT, CDR2 SNEGSKA (reference sequence). CDR3 sequence reads: CSARDTGRSTDTQYF. CDR3 in DNA: TGCAGTGCTAGAGATACCGGCAGAAGCACAGATACGCAGTATTTT.

This clonotype was observed many times. The chain combines TRBV20-1 with TRBJ2-1; D possibly corresponds to TRBD2 (6 bases). Trimming pared 5 bases from V and 10 bases from J, leaving 9 bases between. Per germline, CDR1 DFQATT and CDR2 SNEGSKA (reference sequence). The length of the CDR3 is 10 residues. The DNA for the CDR3 is TGCAGTGCTTCTCGGGAGGAGCAGTTCTTC. Translating gives CSASREEQFF.

This clonotype has just a few counts. This chain joins TRBV5-1 and TRBJ1-1, with D unresolved. The CDR3 sequence is 14 residues long. Germline CDR1 is SGHRS and CDR2 is YFSETQ. V lost 4 bases, J lost 0 bases, and 10 bases lay in between. In nucleotides, the CDR3 is TGCGCCAGCAGCACGGACGGAATGAACACTGAAGCTTTCTTT. Protein sequence: CASSTDGMNTEAFF.

The chain links TRBV7-2 to TRBJ2-1, with unresolved D. The V end was cut by 1 base, the J end by 9 bases, with 7 bases between. Germline V CDR1 and CDR2: SGHTA, FQGNSA. The CDR3 has 12 amino acids. The CDR3 region has the DNA TGTGCCAGCAGCTTAGATGGATTTGAGCAGTTCTTC. Protein sequence: CASSLDGFEQFF.

This clonotype was found a few times. V usage is TRBV25-1 and J usage is TRBJ2-5; 9 bases line up with TRBD1. V lost 5 bases to trimming and J lost 4 bases; unmatched junction nucleotides: 8. CDR3 length: 15 amino acids. CDR1 and CDR2 from the germline V gene are MGHDK and SYGVNS. CDR3 bases: TGTGCCAGCAGTAACTCCGGGACAGGGACAGAGACCCAGTACTTC. Encoded protein: CASSNSGTGTETQYF.

This clonotype was detected once. This chain joins TRBV18 and TRBJ2-5; D is undetermined. The length of the CDR3 is 13 residues. Germline CDR1 KGHSH, CDR2 LQKENI. V shed 4 bases and J shed 1 base, with 7 bases lying between them. The CDR3 DNA reads TGTGCCAGCTCACTAACCTCCCAAGAGACCCAGTACTTC. It specifies CASSLTSQETQYF.

This rearrangement joins TRBV7-3 to TRBJ2-3; 7 nucleotides align to TRBD1. J lost 0 bases, V lost 0 bases, and 3 bases had no gene match. The germline gives CDR1 SGHTA, CDR2 FQGTGA. This CDR3 region has 16 residues. The CDR3 spells CASSLTRDRSTDTQYF. CDR3 DNA sequence: TGTGCCAGCAGCTTAACCCGGGACAGAAGCACAGATACGCAGTATTTT.